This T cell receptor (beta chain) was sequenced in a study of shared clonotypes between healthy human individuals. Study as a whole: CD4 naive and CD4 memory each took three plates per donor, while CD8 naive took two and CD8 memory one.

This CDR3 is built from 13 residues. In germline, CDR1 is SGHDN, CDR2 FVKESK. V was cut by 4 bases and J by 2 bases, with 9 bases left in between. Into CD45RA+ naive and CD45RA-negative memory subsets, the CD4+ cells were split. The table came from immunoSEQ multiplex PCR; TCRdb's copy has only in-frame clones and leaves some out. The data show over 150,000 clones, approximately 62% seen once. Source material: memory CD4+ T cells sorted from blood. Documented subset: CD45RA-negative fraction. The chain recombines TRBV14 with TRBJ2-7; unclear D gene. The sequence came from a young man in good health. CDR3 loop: CASSPNWAYEQYF. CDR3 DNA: TGTGCCAGCAGCCCGAATTGGGCCTACGAGCAGTACTTC.